Listed below are T cell receptor beta chains from one sample, sequenced in a study of T cell responses to AZD1222 COVID-19 vaccine. Using immunoSEQ multiplex PCR, the repertoire was profiled, and TCRdb retains in-frame clones only, with some absent. The table lists tens of thousands of clones, over 80% of them singletons, with over 8% in the top ten. Material: peripheral blood, obtained on day 0 of AZD1222 vaccination. These receptors all come from an adult in good health. CDR3s include the opening cysteine and the closing phenylalanine or tryptophan. Each record gives: D gene, V gene, J gene, clone size, CDR3 protein, CDR3 DNA. A D gene is named only where the DNA matches it firmly. Expanded clones get a size class; other rows say once, few or many, or leave the size out.

d_gene: NA; v_gene: TRBV2; j_gene: TRBJ1-6; abundance: NA; CDR3aa: CASSPRELYSPLHF; CDR3nt: TGTGCCAGCAGCCCCAGGGAATTGTATTCACCCCTCCACTTT
d_gene: NA; v_gene: TRBV28; j_gene: TRBJ2-5; abundance: once; CDR3aa: CASSGTEETQYF; CDR3nt: TGTGCCAGCAGCGGGACGGAAGAGACCCAGTACTTC
d_gene: NA; v_gene: TRBV27; j_gene: TRBJ1-1; abundance: NA; CDR3aa: CASSRTSNTEAFF; CDR3nt: TGTGCCAGCAGTCGGACGTCGAACACTGAAGCTTTCTTT
d_gene: TRBD1; v_gene: TRBV6-4; j_gene: TRBJ1-5; abundance: NA; CDR3aa: CASRAKPGQGPSYSNQPQHF; CDR3nt: TGTGCCAGCAGAGCAAAACCGGGACAGGGGCCTTCCTATAGCAATCAGCCCCAGCATTTT
d_gene: NA; v_gene: TRBV6-1; j_gene: TRBJ2-7; abundance: NA; CDR3aa: CASSYGGPYEQYF; CDR3nt: TGTGCCAGCAGTTATGGGGGCCCCTACGAGCAGTACTTC
d_gene: TRBD1; v_gene: TRBV6-1; j_gene: TRBJ2-1; abundance: NA; CDR3aa: CASSEGTGAYNEQFF; CDR3nt: TGTGCCAGCAGTGAGGGGACAGGGGCATACAATGAGCAGTTCTTC
d_gene: TRBD2; v_gene: TRBV19; j_gene: TRBJ2-1; abundance: NA; CDR3aa: CASSMGQLAGGQYEQFF; CDR3nt: TGTGCCAGTAGTATGGGTCAGCTAGCGGGGGGGCAGTATGAGCAGTTCTTC
d_gene: NA; v_gene: TRBV15; j_gene: TRBJ1-3; abundance: few; CDR3aa: CATSRSSRVDSGNTIYF; CDR3nt: TGTGCCACCAGCAGATCATCCCGGGTGGACTCTGGAAACACCATATATTTT
d_gene: TRBD2; v_gene: TRBV19; j_gene: TRBJ2-7; abundance: NA; CDR3aa: CASSMAFRGEGTDDYEQYF; CDR3nt: TGTGCCAGTAGTATGGCGTTTCGGGGGGAGGGGACCGACGACTACGAGCAGTACTTC
d_gene: NA; v_gene: TRBV6-5; j_gene: TRBJ1-1; abundance: NA; CDR3aa: CASIPGHRGTEAFF; CDR3nt: TGTGCCAGCATCCCGGGCCATCGAGGGACTGAAGCTTTCTTT
d_gene: TRBD2; v_gene: TRBV19; j_gene: TRBJ2-1; abundance: once; CDR3aa: CASSIGGGPGNEQFF; CDR3nt: TGTGCCAGTAGTATTGGCGGGGGGCCGGGGAATGAGCAGTTCTTC
d_gene: TRBD1; v_gene: TRBV7-9; j_gene: TRBJ1-3; abundance: once; CDR3aa: CASSPQQGYGGNTIYF; CDR3nt: TGTGCCAGCAGCCCACAACAGGGGTACGGTGGAAACACCATATATTTT
d_gene: NA; v_gene: TRBV2; j_gene: TRBJ1-4; abundance: NA; CDR3aa: CASNREGSNEKLFF; CDR3nt: TGTGCCAGCAATCGGGAGGGCTCTAATGAAAAACTGTTTTTT
d_gene: NA; v_gene: TRBV2; j_gene: TRBJ1-6; abundance: few; CDR3aa: CASSQTRPSSYNSPLHF; CDR3nt: TGTGCCAGCAGCCAAACCAGGCCGAGCTCCTATAATTCACCCCTCCACTTT
d_gene: TRBD2; v_gene: TRBV4-1; j_gene: TRBJ2-3; abundance: NA; CDR3aa: CASSQPFLAGGQDTQYF; CDR3nt: TGCGCCAGCAGCCAACCTTTTCTAGCGGGGGGGCAGGATACGCAGTATTTT
d_gene: NA; v_gene: TRBV14; j_gene: TRBJ1-2; abundance: NA; CDR3aa: CASSQEGRRFSSSDGYTF; CDR3nt: TGTGCCAGCAGCCAAGAGGGCAGGAGGTTTTCCTCCTCGGATGGCTACACCTTC
d_gene: TRBD1; v_gene: TRBV5-5; j_gene: TRBJ2-7; abundance: NA; CDR3aa: CASSFNRGWYEQYF; CDR3nt: TGTGCCAGCAGCTTTAACAGGGGTTGGTACGAGCAGTACTTC
d_gene: NA; v_gene: TRBV6-5; j_gene: TRBJ1-2; abundance: NA; CDR3aa: CASRRTGLHGYTF; CDR3nt: TGTGCCAGCAGAAGGACGGGACTACACGGCTACACCTTC
d_gene: NA; v_gene: TRBV6-2/TRBV6-3; j_gene: TRBJ1-5; abundance: NA; CDR3aa: CASSPGFKGNQPQHF; CDR3nt: TGTGCCAGCAGCCCGGGGTTTAAAGGCAATCAGCCCCAGCATTTT
d_gene: TRBD1; v_gene: TRBV5-8; j_gene: TRBJ2-5; abundance: NA; CDR3aa: CASSLGLFPGQQETQYF; CDR3nt: TGTGCCAGCAGCTTGGGTTTGTTCCCGGGACAGCAAGAGACCCAGTACTTC